The 25 T cell receptor beta chains listed next were all sequenced from one sample in a study of T cells after posttransplantation cyclophosphamide. Sequencing was performed with immunoSEQ multiplex PCR; in TCRdb, only in-frame clones are kept and a portion is missing. The sample carries about 66,000 clones, just under 95% recorded once. Material for sequencing was PBMCs. These receptors were obtained from a woman in her 30s in good health and a related stem cell transplant donor.

This rearrangement joins TRBV7-8 to TRBJ2-1; weak D call: TRBD1 (6 bases). Germline CDR1 reads SGHVS; CDR2 reads FQNEAQ. The ends were cut back, 1 base at V and 5 bases at J, with 15 bases in the middle. This CDR3 has 16 amino acids. In DNA form, the CDR3 reads TGTGCCAGCAGCTTAGTGGGACACGGCACCGACAATGAGCAGTTCTTC. This sequence encodes CASSLVGHGTDNEQFF.

The chain carries TRBV7-7 and TRBJ2-5; maybe TRBD1 (6 bases). This CDR3 comprises 14 residues. From germline, CDR1 is SSHAT and CDR2 FNYEAQ (reference sequence). Trimming took 1 base from V and 5 from J, leaving 11 bases between them. CDR3 DNA sequence: TGTGCCAGCAGCTTAGACAGGGTAATGGAGACCCAGTACTTC. Translated: CASSLDRVMETQYF.

V usage is TRBV7-9 and J usage is TRBJ2-7; D gene ambiguous. CDR3 length equals 16 residues. V lost 4 bases and J lost 5, with 21 bases in between. Per the germline V gene, CDR1 is SEHNR and CDR2 is FQNEAQ (reference sequence). DNA of the CDR3: TGTGCCAGCAGCTCAGCTATAGGACCCGGGCAGGACGAGCAGTACTTC. This gives the protein CASSSAIGPGQDEQYF.

The CDR3 DNA reads TGTGCCAGCAGGCCCCTAGCGGTTTCCTACAATGAGCAGTTCTTC. The encoded protein is CASRPLAVSYNEQFF. The chain combines TRBV6-1 with TRBJ2-1, with TRBD2 matching 7 bases. The CDR3 spans 15 residues. V trimming: 6 bases; J trimming: 1 base; junction bases outside the gene matches: 6. CDR1 is MNHNS, CDR2 SASEGT, per germline.

The chain couples TRBV28 to TRBJ1-2; 7 positions agree with TRBD1. Germline CDR1 is MDHEN and CDR2 is SYDVKM. The CDR3 sequence is 13 residues long. With V trimmed by 7 bases and J by 3 bases, 5 bases remained unmatched. The CDR3 is CASTSTGDYGYTF. CDR3 in DNA: TGTGCCAGCACCTCCACAGGGGACTATGGCTACACCTTC.

CDR3 region: CASRTPGQGAYEQYF. The CDR3 DNA sequence: TGCGCCAGCAGGACGCCGGGACAGGGGGCTTATGAGCAGTACTTC. The chain employs TRBV5-1 and TRBJ2-7, with TRBD1 matching 12 bases. V dropped 5 bases and J dropped 7; count of bases not matched to a gene: 10. Looked up from germline, CDR1 is SGHRS and CDR2 is YFSETQ. The CDR3 has 15 residues.

The chain couples TRBV4-3 to TRBJ2-4; D may be TRBD2 (6 bases). Germline values: CDR1 LGHNA, CDR2 YSLEER. The CDR3 is 18 residues long. V was pared by 0 bases and J by 5 bases, with 20 bases between. CDR3 residues: CASSQDAGGATLENIQYF. CDR3 nucleotide sequence: TGCGCCAGCAGCCAAGACGCCGGGGGAGCTACTCTTGAAAACATTCAGTACTTC.

The chain joins TRBV5-6 to TRBJ2-3; 13 positions agree with TRBD2. CDR3 size: 18 residues. V lost 6 bases to trimming and J lost 2 bases; unmatched junction nucleotides: 12. In germline, CDR1 is SGHDT, CDR2 YYEEEE. The CDR3 loop is CASIPGTSGVSATDTQYF. Here the CDR3 DNA reads TGTGCCAGCATCCCAGGGACTAGCGGGGTATCAGCCACAGATACGCAGTATTTT.

This chain joins TRBV5-1 and TRBJ1-1, with TRBD1 as a possible D gene (5 bases). V lost 4 bases and J 1 base, leaving 8 bases between the germline ends. Germline V gene lookup returns CDR1 SGHRS and CDR2 YFSETQ. The CDR3 loop spans 13 amino acids. CDR3 nucleotides: TGCGCCAGCAGCACCGGGACGAACACTGAAGCTTTCTTT. This codes for CASSTGTNTEAFF.

This rearrangement joins TRBV6-5 to TRBJ2-7; 8 bases fit TRBD1. Germline V gene lookup returns CDR1 MNHEY and CDR2 SVGAGI. The CDR3 is 14 amino acids. V lost 6 bases and J lost 0; bases outside the gene matches: 4. The CDR3 DNA is TGTGCCAGCAGGGGACAGGTGAGCTCCTACGAGCAGTACTTC. Its translation: CASRGQVSSYEQYF.

The rearrangement joins TRBV7-8 to TRBJ1-1; D gene uncertain. V lost 5 bases and J 9 bases, leaving 13 bases between the germline ends. Germline loops: CDR1 SGHVS, CDR2 FQNEAQ. This CDR3 spans 12 amino acids. CDR3 residues: CASSPTGNQAFF. In nucleotides, the CDR3 is TGTGCCAGCAGCCCAACGGGGAATCAAGCTTTCTTT.

The J gene is TRBJ2-2, the V gene TRBV4-3; the match to TRBD2 covers 13 bases. CDR1 is LGHNA and CDR2 is YSLEER in the germline V gene. There are 18 residues in the CDR3. The junction had 6 bases not matched to a gene; V was cut back by 5 bases and J by 0 bases. Here the CDR3 DNA reads TGCGCCAGCAGCGATGGACTAGCGGGGGCCACGAACACCGGGGAGCTGTTTTTT. Its protein product is CASSDGLAGATNTGELFF.

This sequence joins TRBV28 and TRBJ2-2; either TRBD1 or TRBD2 may fit D (6 bases each). This CDR3 region has 15 residues. Germline V gives CDR1 MDHEN, CDR2 SYDVKM. In DNA form, the CDR3 reads TGTGCATCCGGGACACTAGCTTTGTTCACCGGGGAGCTGTTTTTT. Translated: CASGTLALFTGELFF.

The chain is built from TRBV7-9 and TRBJ2-7; 8 nucleotides line up with TRBD1. After removal of 1 base from V and 0 bases from J, the junction contained 5 bases not matched to a gene. This CDR3 spans 16 amino acids. Germline-derived CDR1 and CDR2 are SEHNR and FQNEAQ (reference sequence). The CDR3 reads CASSLVLTGASYEQYF. CDR3 nucleotides: TGTGCCAGCAGCTTAGTTTTGACAGGGGCCTCCTACGAGCAGTACTTC.

The chain recombines TRBV11-2 with TRBJ1-2, with D maybe TRBD1 (5 bases). The CDR3 has 13 residues. Germline V gene lookup returns CDR1 SGHAT and CDR2 FQNNGV. The germline V and J ends were trimmed by 6 bases and 4 bases, with 12 bases remaining between them. CDR3 DNA sequence: TGTGCCAGCAGATTAACGGGGGTCTATGGCTACACCTTC. Translation gives CASRLTGVYGYTF.

V is TRBV28 and J is TRBJ2-7; D is perhaps TRBD2 (6 bases). The CDR3 is made up of 14 amino acids. V dropped 3 bases and J dropped 2 bases, with 11 bases sitting between them. Germline-derived CDR1 and CDR2 are MDHEN and SYDVKM. CDR3 nucleotide sequence: TGTGCCAGCAGTTTTCACGGGGGAGCCTACGAGCAGTACTTC. This translates into CASSFHGGAYEQYF.

The chain links TRBV25-1 to TRBJ2-1, with TRBD1 as a possible D gene (5 bases). CDR1 is MGHDK and CDR2 is SYGVNS in the germline V gene. V gave up 3 bases and J gave up 7 bases, with 10 bases separating them. The CDR3 contains 13 residues. CDR3 sequence reads: CASSEQGRNEQFF. Written as DNA, the CDR3 is TGTGCCAGCAGTGAGCAGGGTAGGAATGAGCAGTTCTTC.

The chain links TRBV7-6 to TRBJ2-3, with TRBD1 matching over 7 bases. Losses at the gene ends were 1 base for V and 11 bases for J; bases not matched to a gene: 9. The length of the CDR3 is 14 residues. Germline V lookup: CDR1 SGHVS, CDR2 FNYEAQ. CDR3: CASSLESTGTEQYF. CDR3 nucleotide sequence: TGTGCCAGCAGCTTAGAGAGTACCGGGACAGAGCAGTATTTT.

This clone was recorded once. The CDR3: CASSPRTEYNEQFF. The CDR3 DNA reads as TGTGCCAGCAGCCCACGGACAGAGTACAATGAGCAGTTCTTC. The rearrangement links TRBV7-6 to TRBJ2-1; D perhaps matches TRBD1 (6 bases). This CDR3 is 14 amino acids long. Germline loops: CDR1 SGHVS, CDR2 FNYEAQ. The V and J ends lost 5 bases and 4 bases respectively, with 12 bases between them.

About this clone itself: Other nucleotide sequences from this sample produce the same CDR3. V usage is TRBV5-6 and J usage is TRBJ1-4, with a weak D call TRBD1 (5 bases). The germline CDR1 and CDR2 sequences are SGHDT and YYEEEE. Trimming took off 4 bases at V and 11 bases at J, with 18 bases between the two ends. This CDR3 spans 14 amino acids. The CDR3 DNA reads TGTGCCAGCAGCGAATGGGCAGGGCTAGGGAAACTGTTTTTT. It specifies CASSEWAGLGKLFF.

CDR3 region: CASSKGRGGQPQHF. The CDR3, as DNA: TGTGCCAGTAGTAAAGGCAGGGGAGGTCAGCCCCAGCATTTT. This chain uses TRBV19 with TRBJ1-5; a possible D gene is TRBD1 (6 bases). V was pared by 4 bases and J by 6 bases, with 13 bases between. The CDR3 totals 14 residues. The germline V gene encodes CDR1 LNHDA and CDR2 SQIVND (reference sequence). The full variable domain, in which reference TRBV19 and TRBJ1-5 provide the parts outside the CDR3, is DGGITQSPKYLFRKEGQNVTLSCEQNLNHDAMYWYRQDPGQGLRLIYYSQIVNDFQKGDIAEGYSVSREKKESFPLTVTSAQKNPTAFYLCASSKGRGGQPQHFGDGTRLSIL.

This clone was detected a few times. This chain's CDR3 is CASSQDPPRYGYNSPLHF. For the CDR3, the DNA is TGCGCCAGCAGCCAAGATCCCCCGCGATATGGGTATAATTCACCCCTCCACTTT. This chain uses TRBV4-3 with TRBJ1-6; D call uncertain. The V and J ends lost 0 bases and 4 bases respectively, with 16 bases between them. The CDR3 covers 18 residues. The germline V gene has CDR1 LGHNA and CDR2 YSLEER.

V usage is TRBV7-8 and J usage is TRBJ1-5, with D possibly matching TRBD1 (6 bases). Trimming took 5 bases from V and 4 from J, leaving 15 bases between them. The CDR3 contains 15 residues. The germline CDR1 and CDR2 sequences are SGHVS and FQNEAQ. CDR3 bases: TGTGCCAGCAGCAGCCGGGACATACCGAATCAGCCCCAGCATTTT. As protein: CASSSRDIPNQPQHF.

V usage is TRBV4-1 and J usage is TRBJ2-1; 11 bases match TRBD2. This CDR3 comprises 14 residues. CDR1 is MGHRA, CDR2 YSYEKL, per germline. V lost 5 bases, J lost 5 bases, and 2 bases stayed unmatched. This chain's CDR3 is CASSVAGGNNEQFF. CDR3 sequence (DNA): TGCGCCAGCAGCGTAGCGGGGGGGAACAATGAGCAGTTCTTC.

The chain couples TRBV7-2 to TRBJ2-3; D gene ambiguous. In germline, CDR1 is SGHTA, CDR2 FQGNSA. The germline V and J ends were trimmed by 3 bases and 1 base, with 8 bases remaining between them. The CDR3 totals 14 residues. CDR3 residues: CASSLNSRTDTQYF. In nucleotides, the CDR3 is TGTGCCAGCAGCTTGAACAGTCGCACAGATACGCAGTATTTT.